A single sample gave rise to the 16 T cell receptor beta chains below, sequenced in a study of regulatory T cells in long-lasting Graves disease. Time point defined: newly diagnosed GD, antithyroid drugs for less than 3 months. After RNA was extracted from PBMCs, the TCR library was made from it. The TCR beta library used iRepertoire HTBI primers with Arm-PCR amplification of CDR3. MiXCR, run by TCRdb on the multiplex PCR reads, gives a single entry per CDR3 protein. The sample lists a few hundred thousand distinct CDR3 sequences, around 15% seen once, with around 20% in the top ten. These data were also reused for a study on T cells in Graves' hyperthyroidism and ophthalmopathy.

The sample here was peripheral blood mononuclear cells (PBMCs), taken at new diagnosis, from a patient treated with antithyroid drugs. The receptors stem from a woman aged 18-30 years with Graves disease.

This clonotype was detected a few times. The CDR3 loop reads CSARIGLAGGTDTQYF. CDR3 sequence (DNA): TGCAGTGCTAGAATCGGCCTAGCGGGTGGCACAGATACGCAGTATTTT. This chain joins TRBV20-1 and TRBJ2-3, with 8 nucleotides matching TRBD2. V dropped 2 bases and J dropped 1; count of bases not matched to a gene: 8. The CDR3 is made up of 16 amino acids. Germline CDR1 and CDR2: DFQATT and SNEGSKA (reference sequence).

This clonotype was counted ten times or more. The chain combines TRBV9 with TRBJ2-7; the D gene is possibly TRBD1 (5 bases). The CDR3 extends over 15 amino acids. V shed 3 bases and J shed 8 bases, with 21 bases lying between them. Germline CDR1 and CDR2: SGDLS and YYNGEE. The CDR3 DNA follows: TGTGCCAGCAGCGGGCACAGCCGAAGGGGTATTAAGCAGTACTTC. The encoded protein is CASSGHSRRGIKQYF.

The sample holds many counts of this clonotype. This rearrangement joins TRBV28 to TRBJ1-3; D is possibly TRBD1 (6 bases). The V and J ends lost 6 bases and 0 bases respectively, with 15 bases between them. CDR1 is MDHEN, CDR2 SYDVKM, per germline. There are 16 residues in the CDR3. The CDR3 DNA sequence: TGTGCCAGCAGCCCCGGGGGACAACGCTCTGGAAACACCATATATTTT. The encoded protein is CASSPGGQRSGNTIYF. Full variable domain (missing parts from reference TRBV28 and TRBJ1-3): DVKVTQSSRYLVKRTGEKVFLECVQDMDHENMFWYRQDPGLGLRLIYFSYDVKMKEKGDIPEGYSVSREKKERFSLILESASTNQTSMYLCASSPGGQRSGNTIYFGEGSWLTVV.

There are many counts of this clonotype. The V and J genes are TRBV18 and TRBJ2-1, with 7 bases lining up with TRBD1. With V trimmed by 4 bases and J by 5 bases, 5 bases remained unmatched. This CDR3 has 14 amino acids. Per the germline V gene, CDR1 is KGHSH and CDR2 is LQKENI. The CDR3 DNA reads TGTGCCAGCTCACTCGTGGGACAGCACAATGAGCAGTTCTTC. As protein: CASSLVGQHNEQFF.

In this sample, this clonotype turned up a few times. The rearrangement joins TRBV5-1 to TRBJ1-2; the D is unclear. CDR1 SGHRS and CDR2 YFSETQ come from the germline V gene. The CDR3 contains 12 residues. The V and J ends lost 3 bases and 8 bases respectively, with 11 bases between them. The CDR3 sequence: CASSSPSGGYTF. As DNA, the CDR3 is TGCGCCAGCAGCTCGCCGAGTGGAGGCTACACCTTC.

This clonotype was detected ten times or more. The chain carries TRBV12-3 or TRBV12-4 and TRBJ2-5; 9 positions match TRBD2. The CDR3 loop spans 16 amino acids. Unmatched junction bases numbered 12, after V lost 5 bases and J lost 5 bases. CDR3 residues: CASSPTGRGGLETQYF. The CDR3 coding sequence is TGTGCCAGCAGTCCCACCGGGCGGGGGGGCCTGGAGACCCAGTACTTC.

This clonotype was counted a few times. V is TRBV20-1 and J is TRBJ2-1, with TRBD2 matching over 12 bases. V was clipped by 2 bases and J by 4 bases; unmatched bases: 21. CDR1 is DFQATT, CDR2 SNEGSKA, per germline (reference sequence). This CDR3 is 21 amino acids long. CDR3 DNA: TGCAGTGCTAGATCATTCGGTCTAGCGGGGGGGCAGGCGGAGTATTACAATGAGCAGTTCTTC. It is translated as CSARSFGLAGGQAEYYNEQFF.

With regard to this clonotype: A read error may be the cause here, since a much bigger clone is one base away. This chain links TRBV12-3 or TRBV12-4 with TRBJ2-1, with TRBD2 matching over 13 bases. J was trimmed by 9 bases and V by 2 bases; bases with no gene match: 16. This CDR3 contains 19 residues. The DNA of the CDR3 is TGTGCCAGCAGTTTAACCACTAGCGGGAGGGCCCCCCGCTCGGGTGAGCAGTTCTTC. Amino acids: CASSLTTSGRAPRSGEQFF.

This clonotype was observed at least ten times. The genes are TRBV7-8 and TRBJ2-7; D remains unclear. This CDR3 is built from 11 residues. CDR1 SGHVS and CDR2 FQNEAQ come from the germline V gene. The V gene lost 1 base and the J gene lost 7 bases, with 5 bases spanning the gap. The CDR3 reads CASSLDGEQYF. The CDR3, as DNA: TGTGCCAGCAGCTTAGACGGGGAGCAGTACTTC.

This clonotype has a count of ten or more. J is TRBJ1-1 and V is TRBV6-1; possibly TRBD1 for D (5 bases). The CDR3 covers 13 residues. Trimming took 9 bases from V and 1 from J, leaving 12 bases between them. Germline V CDR1 and CDR2: MNHNS, SASEGT. The CDR3 DNA reads TGTGCCAGTGGGGCTACAGCGAACACTGAAGCTTTCTTT. Translating gives CASGATANTEAFF.

Remarks on this clonotype: A far more abundant clone sits one base away, making this likely a read error. The rearrangement uses TRBV11-2 and TRBJ1-1, with 8 nucleotides matching TRBD1. Germline V gene lookup returns CDR1 SGHAT and CDR2 FQNNGV. The CDR3 extends over 16 amino acids. CDR3 loop: CASSRSRDRMNTESFF. CDR3 DNA sequence: TGTGCCAGCAGCCGATCCCGGGACAGGATGAACACTGAATCTTTCTTT.

In its sample, this clonotype was seen many times. Written as DNA, the CDR3 is TGCGCCAGCAGCTTCGACGTGTATGGCTACACCTTC. Translating gives CASSFDVYGYTF. This chain joins TRBV5-1 and TRBJ1-2; no firm D call. V lost 2 bases to trimming and J lost 5 bases, with 7 bases between them. This CDR3 is 12 amino acids long. In germline, CDR1 is SGHRS, CDR2 YFSETQ.

This clonotype has a count of ten or more. The chain joins TRBV7-9 to TRBJ1-1, with TRBD1 matching 7 bases. Germline values: CDR1 SEHNR, CDR2 FQNEAQ (reference sequence). The CDR3 consists of 16 residues. The V gene end was trimmed by 0 bases and the J gene end by 3 bases; junction bases not matched to a gene: 7. The CDR3 region has the DNA TGTGCCAGCAGCTTAGCGATGAGGGGGCAGTACACTGAAGCTTTCTTT. It codes for CASSLAMRGQYTEAFF.

This clonotype was detected many times. The chain carries TRBV3-1 and TRBJ2-5; the D is unclear. CDR1 and CDR2 from the germline V gene are LGHDT and YNNKEL (reference sequence). Between the trimmed V and J ends, which lost 7 bases and 4 bases, there was a span of 7 bases. The CDR3 runs 11 residues. The CDR3 sequence is CASTNSETQYF. CDR3 in DNA: TGTGCCAGCACCAACTCAGAGACCCAGTACTTC.

A remark on this clonotype: This may come from a read error, since a much larger clone is one base off. The gene calls are TRBV28 and TRBJ2-7; 7 bases are a match to TRBD2. The germline gives CDR1 MDHEN, CDR2 SYDVKM. The V and J ends lost 7 bases and 1 base, in that order; junction bases with no gene match: 7. The CDR3 consists of 14 residues. As DNA, the CDR3 is TGTGCCAGCACCATGGCTAGCGGATCCTACGAGCAGTACTTC. This sequence encodes CASTMASGSYEQYF.

This clonotype was detected many times. This chain joins TRBV27 and TRBJ1-1; D is possibly TRBD1 (6 bases). Germline V gene data show CDR1 as MNHEY and CDR2 as SMNVEV (reference sequence). The ends were cut back, 6 bases at V and 5 bases at J, with 16 bases in the middle. The CDR3 runs 14 residues. Here the CDR3 DNA reads TGTGCCAGCAGCCATTTCACAGGGAGTACTGAAGCTTTCTTT. Protein product: CASSHFTGSTEAFF.